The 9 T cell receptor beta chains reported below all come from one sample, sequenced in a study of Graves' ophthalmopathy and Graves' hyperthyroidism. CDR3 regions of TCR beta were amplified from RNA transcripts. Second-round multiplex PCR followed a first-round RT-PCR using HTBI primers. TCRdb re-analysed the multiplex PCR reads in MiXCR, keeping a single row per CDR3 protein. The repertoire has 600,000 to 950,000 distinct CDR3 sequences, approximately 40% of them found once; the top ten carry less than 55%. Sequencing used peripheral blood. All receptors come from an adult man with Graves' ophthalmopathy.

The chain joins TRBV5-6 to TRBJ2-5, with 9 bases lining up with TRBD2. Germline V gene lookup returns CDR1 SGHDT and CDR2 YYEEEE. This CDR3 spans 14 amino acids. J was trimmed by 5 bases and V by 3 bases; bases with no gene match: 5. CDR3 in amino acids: CASSWGTSYETQYF. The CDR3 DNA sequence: TGTGCCAGCAGCTGGGGGACTAGCTACGAGACCCAGTACTTC.

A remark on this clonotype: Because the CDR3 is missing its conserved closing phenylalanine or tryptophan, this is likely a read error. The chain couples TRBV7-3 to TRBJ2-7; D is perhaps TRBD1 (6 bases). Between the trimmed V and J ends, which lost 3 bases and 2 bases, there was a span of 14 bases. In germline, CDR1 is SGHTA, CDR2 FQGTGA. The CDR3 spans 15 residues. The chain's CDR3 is CASSLTGDPTYEQYL. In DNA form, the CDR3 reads TGTGCCAGCAGCTTGACAGGTGATCCGACCTACGAGCAGTACCTC.

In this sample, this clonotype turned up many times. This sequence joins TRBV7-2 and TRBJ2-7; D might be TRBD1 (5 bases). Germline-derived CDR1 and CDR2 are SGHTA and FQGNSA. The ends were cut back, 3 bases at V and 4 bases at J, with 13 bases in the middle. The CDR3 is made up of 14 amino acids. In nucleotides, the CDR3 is TGTGCCAGCAGCTTCAACAGGATAGGATACGAGCAGTACTTC. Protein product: CASSFNRIGYEQYF.

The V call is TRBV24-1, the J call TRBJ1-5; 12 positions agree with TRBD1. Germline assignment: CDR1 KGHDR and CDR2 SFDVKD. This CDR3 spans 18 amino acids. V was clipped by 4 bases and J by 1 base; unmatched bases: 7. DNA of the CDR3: TGTGCCACCAGTGACCCAGGGACAGGGGGCGCCAGCAATCAGCCCCAGCATTTT. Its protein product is CATSDPGTGGASNQPQHF.

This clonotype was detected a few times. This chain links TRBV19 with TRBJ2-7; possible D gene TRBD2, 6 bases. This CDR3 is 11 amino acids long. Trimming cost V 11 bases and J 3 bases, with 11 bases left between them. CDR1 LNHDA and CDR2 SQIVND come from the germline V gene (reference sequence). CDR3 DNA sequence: TGTGCCTGGGGGGAGCTCTACGAGCAGTACTTC. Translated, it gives CAWGELYEQYF.

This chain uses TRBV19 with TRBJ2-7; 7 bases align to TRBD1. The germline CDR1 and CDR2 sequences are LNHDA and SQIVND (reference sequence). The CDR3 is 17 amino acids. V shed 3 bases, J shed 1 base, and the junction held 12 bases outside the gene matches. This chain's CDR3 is CASSMAFRQGVSYEQYF. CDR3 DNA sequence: TGTGCCAGTAGTATGGCTTTCCGCCAGGGGGTATCCTACGAGCAGTACTTC.

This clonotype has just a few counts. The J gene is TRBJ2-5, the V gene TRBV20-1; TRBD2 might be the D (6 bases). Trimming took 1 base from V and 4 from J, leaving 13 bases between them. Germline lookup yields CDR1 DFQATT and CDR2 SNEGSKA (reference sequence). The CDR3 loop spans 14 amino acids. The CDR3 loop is CSARVVGRGETQYF. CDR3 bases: TGCAGTGCTAGAGTGGTCGGGAGAGGAGAGACCCAGTACTTC.

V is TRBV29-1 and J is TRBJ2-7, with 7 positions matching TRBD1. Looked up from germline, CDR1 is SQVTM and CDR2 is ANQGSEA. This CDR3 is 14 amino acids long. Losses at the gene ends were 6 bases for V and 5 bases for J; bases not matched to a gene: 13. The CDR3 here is CSVEGAKGLHEQYF. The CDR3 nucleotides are TGCAGCGTAGAGGGGGCCAAGGGGTTGCACGAGCAGTACTTC.

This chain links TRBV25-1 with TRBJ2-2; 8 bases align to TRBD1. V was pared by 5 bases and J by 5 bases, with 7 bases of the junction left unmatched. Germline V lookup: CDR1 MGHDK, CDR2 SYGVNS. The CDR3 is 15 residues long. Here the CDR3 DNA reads TGTGCCAGCAGTCCGGGGACAGGAGAGACCGGGGAGCTGTTTTTT. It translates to CASSPGTGETGELFF.